Each of the 5 T cell receptor beta chains below was sequenced from the same sample in a study of cytomegalovirus exposure and HLA in healthy donors. PCR amplification relied on 60 Vbeta primers (plus 13 Jbeta primers). Profiling relied on immunoSEQ multiplex PCR, and the TCRdb table lists in-frame clones only, not all of them. The data hold about 97,000 clones, with around 81% observed a single time. The sequencing input was PBMCs. Receptors were obtained from a man in his forties in good health and CMV-seropositive.

The chain joins TRBV7-9 to TRBJ1-6; D remains ambiguous. From germline, CDR1 is SEHNR and CDR2 FQNEAQ (reference sequence). Deletions cut 5 bases from V and 7 bases from J, with 18 bases between. There are 16 residues in the CDR3. This chain's CDR3 is CASSRRTEIENSPLHF. The CDR3, as DNA: TGTGCCAGCAGCCGCCGGACTGAAATCGAGAATTCACCCCTCCACTTT.

J is TRBJ2-5 and V is TRBV7-8; 8 nucleotides agree with TRBD1. The CDR3 covers 16 residues. J gave up 0 bases and V 2 bases, and 5 bases lay outside the gene matches. From germline, CDR1 is SGHVS and CDR2 FQNEAQ. CDR3 residues: CASSLIVDRDQETQYF. The CDR3, as DNA: TGTGCCAGCAGCTTAATAGTGGACAGGGACCAAGAGACCCAGTACTTC.

Concerning this clone: Distinct nucleotide sequences in the sample also encode this CDR3. CDR3 bases: TGTGCCAGCAGCCTCCGGGACTCAGAGACCCAGTACTTC. Protein product: CASSLRDSETQYF. The rearrangement links TRBV6-1 to TRBJ2-5; D possibly corresponds to TRBD2 (6 bases). Germline assignment: CDR1 MNHNS and CDR2 SASEGT. Trimming stripped 6 bases from V and 4 bases from J, with 12 bases between. The CDR3 extends over 13 amino acids.

V usage is TRBV19 and J usage is TRBJ2-3; TRBD2 matches at 12 bases. The CDR3 totals 15 residues. Germline V gene lookup returns CDR1 LNHDA and CDR2 SQIVND (reference sequence). Trimming removed 3 bases from V and 6 bases from J; junction bases left unmatched: 4. The CDR3, as DNA: TGTGCCAGTAGTATCCTAGCGGGAGGGTCCGATACGCAGTATTTT. Its protein product is CASSILAGGSDTQYF.

DNA of the CDR3: TGTGCCTGGACCTGGGCGGGGGTAGGATCACCCCTCCACTTT. This sequence encodes CAWTWAGVGSPLHF. The gene calls are TRBV30 and TRBJ1-6; TRBD1 might be the D (5 bases). V was shortened by 4 bases and J by 10 bases, with 17 bases between the two germline ends. From germline, CDR1 is GTSNPN and CDR2 SVGIG (reference sequence). This CDR3 spans 14 amino acids. Full variable domain (outside the CDR3, taken from reference TRBV30 and TRBJ1-6): SQTIHQWPATLVQPVGSPLSLECTVEGTSNPNLYWYRQAAGRGLQLLFYSVGIGQISSEVPQNLSASRPQDRQFILSSKKLLLSDSGFYLCAWTWAGVGSPLHFGNGTRLTVT.